These 5 T cell receptor beta chains came from one sample sequenced in a study of identical twins. TCRdb recomputed calls from the 5' RACE reads with MiXCR, one row per CDR3 protein. The table has just over 450,000 distinct CDR3 sequences, 12% to 15% seen once; the top ten hold about 0.54%. These same records also appear under a second study, on yellow fever vaccine responses in identical twins.

Sequencing was done on a sample of CD4+ T cells sorted from blood. The receptors come from a woman aged 18 to 35 in good health.

This clonotype was recorded at least ten times. The chain is built from TRBV28 and TRBJ2-1; the D is unclear. V was pared by 6 bases and J by 5 bases, with 17 bases between. CDR1 is MDHEN and CDR2 is SYDVKM in the germline V gene. The CDR3 totals 15 residues. This chain's CDR3 is CASSLLVGRDNEQFF. The CDR3 nucleotides read TGTGCCAGCAGCCTGCTGGTGGGTAGGGACAATGAGCAGTTCTTC.

This clonotype was observed a few times. V gene TRBV12-3 or TRBV12-4 combines with J gene TRBJ1-6; D uncertain. V was cut by 5 bases and J by 9 bases, with 8 bases left in between. The CDR3 contains 12 residues. CDR3 coding DNA: TGTGCCAGCAGTCGCCCTCTTTCACCCCTCCACTTT. Translation gives CASSRPLSPLHF.

This clonotype occurred a few times. This chain joins TRBV7-2 and TRBJ2-2, with D unresolved. CDR3 length: 14 residues. CDR1 is SGHTA, CDR2 FQGNSA, per germline. Trimming cost V 7 bases and J 2 bases, with 11 bases left between them. The CDR3 bases are TGTGCCAGCAAGGAATATCAAAACACCGGGGAGCTGTTTTTT. It encodes CASKEYQNTGELFF.

This clonotype appeared a few times. The V and J genes are TRBV14 and TRBJ2-1; tentative D call: TRBD1 (8 bases). This CDR3 is built from 20 residues. Germline values: CDR1 SGHDN, CDR2 FVKESK. The V end was cut by 4 bases, the J end by 0 bases, with 25 bases between. The CDR3 reads CASSRSGGWLAEYSYNEQFF. In DNA form, the CDR3 reads TGTGCCAGCAGCCGATCAGGGGGCTGGCTAGCGGAGTACTCCTACAATGAGCAGTTCTTC.

This clonotype was observed a few times. This chain joins TRBV9 and TRBJ2-4; no reliable D call. The germline gives CDR1 SGDLS, CDR2 YYNGEE. The CDR3 runs to 13 residues. V was cut by 0 bases and J by 2 bases, with 3 bases left in between. In DNA form, the CDR3 reads TGTGCCAGCAGCGTAGGGACCAAAAACATTCAGTACTTC. This sequence encodes CASSVGTKNIQYF.